The clone carrying this T cell receptor beta chain was counted ten times or more. Its antigen remains unknown. These data originate in a study of T-cell reconstitution after alpha-beta-depleted transplantation in children. Overall study results and limits: There were some patients whose high TCRbeta diversity at day 60 came from surviving recipient T cells and thymic progenitors.

Unique molecular identifiers featured in how the TCRbeta library was prepared. TCRdb recomputed calls from the PCR reads with MiXCR, one row per CDR3 protein. The table includes about 980,000 distinct CDR3 sequences, roughly 31% detected once. CDR3 size: 16 residues. V shed 0 bases and J shed 2 bases, with 13 bases lying between them. The V gene's germline CDR1 is SGHRS and CDR2 YFSETQ. This chain joins TRBV5-1 and TRBJ2-3, with D unresolved. The clonotype comes from a boy younger than two who had a stem cell transplant for SCID, so the T cells may come from the graft donor. The source was PBMCs, mostly from graft donor cells, collected 360 days after TCRalphabeta/CD19-depleted stem cell transplant. The chain's CDR3 is CASSLARSQTTDTQYF. CDR3 DNA sequence: TGCGCCAGCAGCTTGGCCAGATCACAGACCACAGATACGCAGTATTTT.